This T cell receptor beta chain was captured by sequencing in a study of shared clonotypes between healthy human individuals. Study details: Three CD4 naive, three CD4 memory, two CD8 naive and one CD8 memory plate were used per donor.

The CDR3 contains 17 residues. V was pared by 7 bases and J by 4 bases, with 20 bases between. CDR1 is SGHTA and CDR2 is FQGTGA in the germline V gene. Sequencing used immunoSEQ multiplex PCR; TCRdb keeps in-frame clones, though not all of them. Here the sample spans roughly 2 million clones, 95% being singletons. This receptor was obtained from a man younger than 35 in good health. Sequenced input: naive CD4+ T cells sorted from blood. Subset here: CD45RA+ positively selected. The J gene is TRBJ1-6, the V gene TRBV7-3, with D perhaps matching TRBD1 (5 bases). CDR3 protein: CASNPGTQGLYNSPLHF. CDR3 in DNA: TGTGCCAGCAACCCAGGGACCCAGGGACTATATAATTCACCCCTCCACTTT.